A single sample is the source of the 22 T cell receptor beta chains below, sequenced in a study of vaccination effects on CD4 cells after COVID-19. An approximately ten-day culture period preceded the isolation of CD4+ T cells. These receptors' antigens are unknown. Profiled with immunoSEQ multiplex PCR; TCRdb holds only in-frame clones, not every one. Here the sample spans some 50,000 clones, roughly 74% being singletons. Sequenced material: CD4+ T cells from PBMCs cultured without peptide, taken before COVID-19 vaccination. Every receptor here comes from a human donor who had a prior SARS-CoV-2 infection.

The V gene is TRBV19, the J gene TRBJ2-7; TRBD1 might be the D (6 bases). The V end lost 4 bases, the J end lost 6 bases, and 13 bases lay between the germline ends. This CDR3 has 13 residues. Looked up from germline, CDR1 is LNHDA and CDR2 is SQIVND (reference sequence). As DNA, the CDR3 is TGTGCCAGTAGTAGGACAGTTGTCGGCGAGCAGTACTTC. Encoded protein: CASSRTVVGEQYF.

J is TRBJ2-5 and V is TRBV20-1; no firm D call. Germline values: CDR1 DFQATT, CDR2 SNEGSKA (reference sequence). V gave up 3 bases and J gave up 7 bases, with 6 bases separating them. This CDR3 spans 10 amino acids. CDR3 residues: CSASDGTQYF. The CDR3 nucleotides are TGCAGTGCTAGCGATGGGACCCAGTACTTC.

This chain joins TRBV23-1 and TRBJ1-2; 9 bases line up with TRBD1. TRBV23-1 is an ORF, with its function uncertain. V shed 3 bases, J shed 4 bases, and the junction held 12 bases outside the gene matches. The CDR3 runs 17 residues. CDR3 sequence (DNA): TGCGCCAGCAGTCATCTGGACAGGGGCGTTAACTTCTATGGCTACACCTTC. Translated, it gives CASSHLDRGVNFYGYTF.

V usage is TRBV9 and J usage is TRBJ2-5; TRBD1 might be the D (5 bases). Germline CDR1 SGDLS, CDR2 YYNGEE. This CDR3 has 14 amino acids. Trimming shortened V by 0 bases and J by 2 bases, and 8 bases separated the two germline ends. The CDR3 DNA reads TGTGCCAGCAGCGTAGACGCAGGGCAAGAGACCCAGTACTTC. This sequence encodes CASSVDAGQETQYF. The entire variable domain, with the rest obtained from reference TRBV9 and TRBJ2-5, is as follows: DSGVTQTPKHLITATGQRVTLRCSPRSGDLSVYWYQQSLDQGLQFLIQYYNGEERAKGNILERFSAQQFPDLHSELNLSSLELGDSALYFCASSVDAGQETQYFGPGTRLLVL.

The genes are TRBV11-2 and TRBJ2-6; maybe TRBD2 (6 bases). The CDR3 totals 16 residues. The germline CDR1 and CDR2 sequences are SGHAT and FQNNGV. The germline V and J ends were trimmed by 4 bases and 0 bases, with 10 bases remaining between them. In nucleotides, the CDR3 is TGTGCCAGCAGCTCCACCGGGGGCTCTGGGGCCAACGTCCTGACTTTC. It codes for CASSSTGGSGANVLTF.

The V and J genes are TRBV5-8 and TRBJ1-4; D perhaps matches TRBD1 (5 bases). Germline CDR1 and CDR2: SGHTS and YDEGEE. This CDR3 contains 16 residues. V was clipped by 4 bases and J by 5 bases, with 18 bases between them. The CDR3 coding sequence is TGTGCCAGCAGCACGGGTCGGGACCTTGGGAATGAAAAACTGTTTTTT. It is translated as CASSTGRDLGNEKLFF.

This clone was recorded once. V usage is TRBV5-8 and J usage is TRBJ2-3; tentative D call: TRBD1 (6 bases). The CDR3 totals 15 residues. CDR1 is SGHTS and CDR2 is YDEGEE in the germline V gene. Trimming left V 4 bases short and J 2 bases short, with 14 bases between. DNA of the CDR3: TGTGCCAGCAGCCAAACGGGACAAAACACAGATACGCAGTATTTT. This gives the protein CASSQTGQNTDTQYF. The whole variable domain, remainder taken from reference TRBV5-8 and TRBJ2-3, is EAGVTQSPTHLIKTRGQQATLRCSPISGHTSVYWYQQALGLGLQFLLWYDEGEERNRGNFPPRFSGRQFPNYSSELNVNALELEDSALYLCASSQTGQNTDTQYFGPGTRLTVL.

The V call is TRBV6-5, the J call TRBJ1-5; 7 bases fit TRBD1. The ends lost 6 bases at V and 9 bases at J; junction bases unmatched: 8. Germline V CDR1 and CDR2: MNHEY, SVGAGI. This CDR3 region has 13 residues. The CDR3 nucleotides are TGTGCCAGCAGAACGACAGGGATGGGGCCCCAGCATTTT. Translated: CASRTTGMGPQHF.

This clone was found a few times. CDR3 bases: TGTGCCAGTAGCCTAATGAGCGGGGAGCTGTTTTTT. Protein product: CASSLMSGELFF. The V and J genes are TRBV19 and TRBJ2-2, with D unclear. This CDR3 has 12 amino acids. The V end was cut by 6 bases, the J end by 7 bases, with 9 bases between. The germline CDR1 and CDR2 sequences are LNHDA and SQIVND (reference sequence).

CDR3 sequence (DNA): TGTGCCAGCAGCAACATCCGGGGCCCTCACACAGATACGCAGTATTTT. Its protein product is CASSNIRGPHTDTQYF. V gene TRBV7-6 combines with J gene TRBJ2-3; D possibly uses TRBD1 or TRBD2 (5 bases each). This CDR3 has 16 amino acids. Trimming removed 5 bases at V and 2 bases at J, with 17 bases between. The germline V gene has CDR1 SGHVS and CDR2 FNYEAQ.

The chain uses TRBV7-2 and TRBJ2-5; 8 nucleotides match TRBD2. The germline gives CDR1 SGHTA, CDR2 FQGNSA. The CDR3 is 16 residues long. V dropped 2 bases and J dropped 5; count of bases not matched to a gene: 10. The CDR3 loop reads CASSLSSGSFGETQYF. In nucleotides, the CDR3 is TGTGCCAGCAGCTTATCCAGCGGGAGCTTCGGGGAGACCCAGTACTTC.

This clone was recorded a few times. The chain is built from TRBV16 and TRBJ1-1; 9 bases are a match to TRBD1. In germline, CDR1 is KGHSY, CDR2 FQNENV. Losses at the gene ends were 3 bases for V and 1 base for J; bases not matched to a gene: 3. The CDR3 is 15 amino acids. Here the CDR3 reads CASSQNRGPNTEAFF. CDR3 in DNA: TGTGCCAGCAGCCAGAACAGGGGGCCGAACACTGAAGCTTTCTTT.

This clone is a singleton in its sample. The chain links TRBV5-1 to TRBJ1-1, with 7 bases that match TRBD1. Germline V lookup: CDR1 SGHRS, CDR2 YFSETQ. CDR3 length equals 13 residues. Trimming at V came to 4 bases and at J to 10 bases, leaving 10 bases not matched to a gene. The DNA for the CDR3 is TGCGCCAGCAGCCAGACAGGGACACTAGGAGCTTTCTTT. It specifies CASSQTGTLGAFF.

The chain couples TRBV20-1 to TRBJ1-3, with D unclear. The germline V gene encodes CDR1 DFQATT and CDR2 SNEGSKA (reference sequence). This CDR3 comprises 16 residues. Between the trimmed V and J ends, which lost 3 bases and 0 bases, there was a span of 15 bases. Written as DNA, the CDR3 is TGCAGTGCTAGTCTAGTAGCTCCCTACTCTGGAAACACCATATATTTT. This codes for CSASLVAPYSGNTIYF.

The rearrangement joins TRBV15 to TRBJ2-7, with 7 bases lining up with TRBD1. The CDR3 sequence is 14 residues long. CDR1 is LNHNV, CDR2 YYDKDF, per germline (reference sequence). The V and J ends lost 1 base and 2 bases, in that order; junction bases with no gene match: 2. CDR3 loop: CATSRGDSTYEQYF. Here the CDR3 DNA reads TGTGCCACCAGCAGAGGGGACAGCACCTACGAGCAGTACTTC.

The gene calls are TRBV29-1 and TRBJ1-4; perhaps TRBD1 as D (5 bases). The V and J ends lost 5 bases and 8 bases respectively, with 9 bases between them. The V gene's germline CDR1 is SQVTM and CDR2 ANQGSEA. This CDR3 comprises 11 residues. Here the CDR3 DNA reads TGCAGCGTTAACGACAGAGAAAAACTGTTTTTT. Its translation is CSVNDREKLFF. Full variable domain (outside the CDR3, taken from reference TRBV29-1 and TRBJ1-4): SAVISQKPSRDICQRGTSLTIQCQVDSQVTMMFWYRQQPGQSLTLIATANQGSEATYESGFVIDKFPISRPNLTFSTLTVSNMSPEDSSIYLCSVNDREKLFFGSGTQLSVL.

This clone has just one count. The J gene is TRBJ2-7, the V gene TRBV10-3; D is perhaps TRBD1 or TRBD2 (5 bases each). V was cut by 4 bases and J by 2 bases, with 12 bases left in between. The CDR3 spans 14 residues. Germline CDR1 is ENHRY and CDR2 is SYGVKD. CDR3 bases: TGTGCCATCAGTGGGGGGAGAGGGGCCTACGAGCAGTACTTC. Translation gives CAISGGRGAYEQYF.

The chain couples TRBV27 to TRBJ1-6, with D possibly matching TRBD1 (5 bases). There are 14 residues in the CDR3. Trimming cost V 2 bases and J 8 bases, with 10 bases left between them. The V gene's germline CDR1 is MNHEY and CDR2 SMNVEV (reference sequence). Written as DNA, the CDR3 is TGTGCCAGCAGTTTACAGGGCGAGTATTCACCCCTCCACTTT. Encoded protein: CASSLQGEYSPLHF.

The chain couples TRBV6-5 to TRBJ1-3; TRBD1 might be the D (5 bases). This CDR3 contains 15 residues. The V gene's germline CDR1 is MNHEY and CDR2 SVGAGI. V was pared by 8 bases and J by 3 bases, with 17 bases between. The CDR3 sequence is CASEGHRKSGNTIYF. Written as DNA, the CDR3 is TGTGCCAGCGAAGGACATCGGAAGAGTGGAAACACCATATATTTT.

The V call is TRBV2, the J call TRBJ2-2; the D is unclear. The CDR3 spans 13 residues. Germline V gives CDR1 SNHLY, CDR2 FYNNEI. With 0 bases removed from V and 5 bases from J, the gap between germline ends came to 4 bases. CDR3 sequence (DNA): TGTGCCAGCAGTGAAGCGTGGACCGGGGAGCTGTTTTTT. It yields the protein CASSEAWTGELFF. Together with reference TRBV2 and TRBJ2-2, the CDR3 gives the full variable domain: EPEVTQTPSHQVTQMGQEVILRCVPISNHLYFYWYRQILGQKVEFLVSFYNNEISEKSEIFDDQFSVERPDGSNFTLKIRSTKLEDSAMYFCASSEAWTGELFFGEGSRLTVL.

The chain couples TRBV7-9 to TRBJ2-7, with 7 bases aligning to TRBD1. Germline V gene sequence: CDR1 SEHNR, CDR2 FQNEAQ (reference sequence). The length of the CDR3 is 15 residues. Trimming cost V 1 base and J 3 bases; bases outside gene matches: 6. The CDR3 DNA follows: TGTGCCAGCAGCTTAGGGACAGGAGACTACTACGAGCAGTACTTC. Its protein is CASSLGTGDYYEQYF.

V usage is TRBV5-6 and J usage is TRBJ2-3; D is unresolved. Trimming took 0 bases from V and 0 from J, leaving 8 bases between them. The germline gives CDR1 SGHDT, CDR2 YYEEEE. This CDR3 region has 15 residues. The CDR3 spells CASSLEQYSTDTQYF. CDR3 nucleotide sequence: TGTGCCAGCAGCTTGGAACAGTACAGCACAGATACGCAGTATTTT.